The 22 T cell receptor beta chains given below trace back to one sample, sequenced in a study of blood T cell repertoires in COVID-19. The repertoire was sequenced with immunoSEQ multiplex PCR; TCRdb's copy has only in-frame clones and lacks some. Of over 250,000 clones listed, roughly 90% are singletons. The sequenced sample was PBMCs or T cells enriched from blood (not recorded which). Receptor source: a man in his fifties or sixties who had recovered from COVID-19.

CDR3 sequence (DNA): TGTGCCAGCAGCTACGGGACAGGGTTCTACAATGAGCAGTTCTTC. Translation: CASSYGTGFYNEQFF. V gene TRBV11-2 combines with J gene TRBJ2-1; TRBD1 aligns across 9 bases. Trimming took 4 bases from V and 3 from J; bases not matched to a gene: 4. The CDR3 has 15 amino acids. CDR1 is SGHAT and CDR2 is FQNNGV in the germline V gene.

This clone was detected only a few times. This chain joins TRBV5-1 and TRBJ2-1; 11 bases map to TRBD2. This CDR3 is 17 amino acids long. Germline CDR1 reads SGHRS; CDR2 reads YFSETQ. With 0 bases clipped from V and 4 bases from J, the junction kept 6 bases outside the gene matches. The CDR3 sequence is CASSLGQLAGAYNEQFF. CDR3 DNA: TGCGCCAGCAGCTTGGGCCAACTAGCGGGGGCGTACAATGAGCAGTTCTTC. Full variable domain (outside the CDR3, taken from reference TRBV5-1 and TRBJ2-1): KAGVTQTPRYLIKTRGQQVTLSCSPISGHRSVSWYQQTPGQGLQFLFEYFSETQRNKGNFPGRFSGRQFSNSRSEMNVSTLELGDSALYLCASSLGQLAGAYNEQFFGPGTRLTVL.

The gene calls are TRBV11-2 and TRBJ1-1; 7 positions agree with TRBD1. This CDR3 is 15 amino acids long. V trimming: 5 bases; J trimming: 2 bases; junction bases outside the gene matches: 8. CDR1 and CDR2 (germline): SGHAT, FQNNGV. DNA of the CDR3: TGTGCCAGCAGCGTCACCGGGACAGCAAACACTGAAGCTTTCTTT. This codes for CASSVTGTANTEAFF.

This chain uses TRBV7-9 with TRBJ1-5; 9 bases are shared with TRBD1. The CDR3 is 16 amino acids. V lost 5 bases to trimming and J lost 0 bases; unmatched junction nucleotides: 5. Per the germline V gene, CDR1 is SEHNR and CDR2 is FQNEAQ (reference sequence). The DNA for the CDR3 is TGTGCCAGCAGCCAGGGGGACAGGGATAGCAATCAGCCCCAGCATTTT. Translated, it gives CASSQGDRDSNQPQHF.

The CDR3 protein is CASSLLQETYEQYF. Here the CDR3 DNA reads TGTGCCAGCAGCTTACTACAGGAGACCTACGAGCAGTACTTC. The chain joins TRBV11-1 to TRBJ2-7; maybe TRBD1 (5 bases). V was shortened by 2 bases and J by 2 bases, with 10 bases between the two germline ends. Looked up from germline, CDR1 is SGHAT and CDR2 is FQDESV (reference sequence). CDR3 length: 14 residues.

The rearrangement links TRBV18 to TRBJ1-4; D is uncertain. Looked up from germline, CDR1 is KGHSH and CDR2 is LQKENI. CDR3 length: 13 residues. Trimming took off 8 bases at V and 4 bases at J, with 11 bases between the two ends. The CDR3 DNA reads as TGTGCCAGCACATGGGCAAGTAATGAAAAACTGTTTTTT. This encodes CASTWASNEKLFF.

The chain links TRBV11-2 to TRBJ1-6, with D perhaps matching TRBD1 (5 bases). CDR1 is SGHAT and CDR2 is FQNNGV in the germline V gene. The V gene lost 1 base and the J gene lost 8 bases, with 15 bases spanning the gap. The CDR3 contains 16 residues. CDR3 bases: TGTGCCAGCAGCTTAGTGGCGGGACGGATATATTCACCCCTCCACTTT. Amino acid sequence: CASSLVAGRIYSPLHF.

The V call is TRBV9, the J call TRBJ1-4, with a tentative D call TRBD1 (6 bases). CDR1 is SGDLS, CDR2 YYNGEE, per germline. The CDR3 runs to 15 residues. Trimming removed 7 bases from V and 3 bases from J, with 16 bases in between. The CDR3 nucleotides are TGTGCCAGCGGAACCCAGACAGGACCTAATGAAAAACTGTTTTTT. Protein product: CASGTQTGPNEKLFF.

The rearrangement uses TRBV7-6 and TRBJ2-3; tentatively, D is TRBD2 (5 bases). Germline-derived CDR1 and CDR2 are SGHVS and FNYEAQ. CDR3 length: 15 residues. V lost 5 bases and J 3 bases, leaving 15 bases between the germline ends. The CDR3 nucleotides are TGTGCCAGCAGCCGAATGGGTAGCGAAACAGATACGCAGTATTTT. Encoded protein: CASSRMGSETDTQYF.

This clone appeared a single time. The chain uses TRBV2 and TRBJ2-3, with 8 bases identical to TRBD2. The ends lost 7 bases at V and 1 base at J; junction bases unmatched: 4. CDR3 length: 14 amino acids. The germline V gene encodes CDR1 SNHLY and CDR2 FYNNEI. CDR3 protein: CASIAGSGTDTQYF. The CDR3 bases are TGTGCCAGCATAGCGGGGTCAGGCACAGATACGCAGTATTTT.

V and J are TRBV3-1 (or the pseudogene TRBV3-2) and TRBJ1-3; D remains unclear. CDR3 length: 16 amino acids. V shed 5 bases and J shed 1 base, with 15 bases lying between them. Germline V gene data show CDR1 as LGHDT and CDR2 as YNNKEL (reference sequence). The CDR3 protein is CASSRPRRNSGNTIYF. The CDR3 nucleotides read TGTGCCAGCAGCAGACCGAGGAGGAATTCTGGAAACACCATATATTTT.

CDR3 sequence reads: CASSQSAGQSTEAFF. CDR3 bases: TGTGCCAGCTCACAATCAGCGGGGCAATCTACTGAAGCTTTCTTT. This chain joins TRBV18 and TRBJ1-1, with D possibly being TRBD1 (5 bases). Trimming removed 4 bases at V and 5 bases at J, with 17 bases between. The CDR3 has 15 amino acids. Germline CDR1 is KGHSH and CDR2 is LQKENI.

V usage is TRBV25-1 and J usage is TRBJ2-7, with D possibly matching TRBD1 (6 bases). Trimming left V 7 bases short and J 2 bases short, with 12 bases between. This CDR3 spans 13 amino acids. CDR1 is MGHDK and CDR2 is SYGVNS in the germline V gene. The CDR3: CASKSQGPYEQYF. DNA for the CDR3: TGTGCCAGCAAGTCGCAGGGGCCCTACGAGCAGTACTTC.

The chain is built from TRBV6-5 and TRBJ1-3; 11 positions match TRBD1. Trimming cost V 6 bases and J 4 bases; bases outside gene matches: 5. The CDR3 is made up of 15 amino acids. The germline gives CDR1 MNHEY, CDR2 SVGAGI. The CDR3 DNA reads TGTGCCAGCAGACTAGGACAGGGGGCGGGAAACACCATATATTTT. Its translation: CASRLGQGAGNTIYF.

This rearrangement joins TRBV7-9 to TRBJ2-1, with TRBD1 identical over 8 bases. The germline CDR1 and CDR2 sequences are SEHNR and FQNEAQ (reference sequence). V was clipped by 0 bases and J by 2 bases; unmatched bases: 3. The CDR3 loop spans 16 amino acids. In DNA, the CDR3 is TGTGCCAGCAGCTTAGCCCCACAGGGGGCCTACAATGAGCAGTTCTTC. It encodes CASSLAPQGAYNEQFF.

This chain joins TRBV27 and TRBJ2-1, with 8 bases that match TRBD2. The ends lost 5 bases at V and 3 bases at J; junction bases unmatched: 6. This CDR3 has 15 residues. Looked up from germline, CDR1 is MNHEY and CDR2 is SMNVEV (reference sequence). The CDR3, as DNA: TGTGCCAGCAGTAAACTAGCGGCCGTCTACAATGAGCAGTTCTTC. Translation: CASSKLAAVYNEQFF.

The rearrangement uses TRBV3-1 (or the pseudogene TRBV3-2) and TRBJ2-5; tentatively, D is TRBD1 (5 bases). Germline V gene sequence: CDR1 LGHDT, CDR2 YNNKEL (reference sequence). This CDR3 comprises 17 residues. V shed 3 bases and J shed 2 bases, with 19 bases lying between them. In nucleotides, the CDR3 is TGTGCCAGCAGCCACCTAACAGGACCCACCGGACAAGAGACCCAGTACTTC. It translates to CASSHLTGPTGQETQYF.

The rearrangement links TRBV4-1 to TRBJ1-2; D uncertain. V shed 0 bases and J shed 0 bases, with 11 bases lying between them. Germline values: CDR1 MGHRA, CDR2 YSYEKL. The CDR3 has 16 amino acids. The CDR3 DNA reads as TGCGCCAGCAGCCAAGAAACAAACCTAGCTAACTATGGCTACACCTTC. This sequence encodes CASSQETNLANYGYTF.

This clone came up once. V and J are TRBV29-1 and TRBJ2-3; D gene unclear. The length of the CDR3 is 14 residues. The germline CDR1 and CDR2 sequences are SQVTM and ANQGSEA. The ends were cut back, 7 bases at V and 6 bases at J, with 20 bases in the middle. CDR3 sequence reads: CSGGGPMFVDTQYF. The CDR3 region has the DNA TGCAGCGGGGGTGGGCCCATGTTTGTGGATACGCAGTATTTT.

CDR3 in amino acids: CASSLDGDGRGSPLHF. CDR3 nucleotide sequence: TGCGCCAGCAGCTTAGACGGGGACGGGAGAGGTTCACCCCTCCACTTT. The rearrangement uses TRBV5-1 and TRBJ1-6, with TRBD1 as a possible D gene (5 bases). CDR3 size: 16 residues. In germline, CDR1 is SGHRS, CDR2 YFSETQ. V lost 2 bases and J lost 9, with 18 bases in between.

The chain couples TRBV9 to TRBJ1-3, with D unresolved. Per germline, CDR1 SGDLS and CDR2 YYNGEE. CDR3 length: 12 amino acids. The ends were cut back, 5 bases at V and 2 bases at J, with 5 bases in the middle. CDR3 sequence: CASRSAGNTIYF. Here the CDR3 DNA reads TGTGCCAGCAGGAGCGCTGGAAACACCATATATTTT.

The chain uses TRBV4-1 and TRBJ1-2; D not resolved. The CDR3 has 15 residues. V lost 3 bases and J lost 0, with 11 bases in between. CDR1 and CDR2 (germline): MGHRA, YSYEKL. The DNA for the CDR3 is TGCGCCAGCAGCCACACGCCGGGAACTAACTATGGCTACACCTTC. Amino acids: CASSHTPGTNYGYTF.